This T cell receptor (beta chain) was obtained from a study of shared clonotypes between healthy human individuals. Method: immunoSEQ multiplex PCR; TCRdb's copy keeps in-frame clones and lacks some. The data hold 1.5 million to 2.5 million clones, with just under 95% observed a single time. Terminally differentiated effector memory CD45RA+ cells were excluded from the naive CD8 cells, which were CD45RO-negative and positively selected for CCR7. The CDR3 contains 14 residues. CDR1 GTSNPN and CDR2 SVGIG come from the germline V gene (reference sequence). V was clipped by 1 base and J by 6 bases, with 13 bases between them.

What was sequenced was naive CD8+ T cells sorted from blood. The chain has TRBV30 and TRBJ2-1; weak D call: TRBD1 (6 bases). The clonotype was recovered from a man aged 18 to 30 in good health. The chain's CDR3 is CAWSAWDITNEQFF. The CDR3 DNA follows: TGTGCCTGGAGTGCTTGGGACATTACCAATGAGCAGTTCTTC.